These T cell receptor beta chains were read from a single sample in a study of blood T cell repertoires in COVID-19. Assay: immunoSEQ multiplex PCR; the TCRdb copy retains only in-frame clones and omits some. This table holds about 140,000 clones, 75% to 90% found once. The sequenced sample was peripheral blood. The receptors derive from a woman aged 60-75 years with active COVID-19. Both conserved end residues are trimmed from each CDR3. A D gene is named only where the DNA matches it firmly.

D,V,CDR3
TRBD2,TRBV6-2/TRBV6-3,ASSRGLAIVSTDTQY
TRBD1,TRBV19,ASSDRGGEKLF
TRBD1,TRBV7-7,ASSPGRGQGIYEQY
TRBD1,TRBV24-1,ATSESPGGGNTEAF
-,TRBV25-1,ASSAPGGTRGEQF
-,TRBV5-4,ASSLTATGRELF
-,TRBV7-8,ASSLGGGNPYEQY
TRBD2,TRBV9,ASSVGVPSGGAETQY
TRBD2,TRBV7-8,ASSLLLAGYEQY
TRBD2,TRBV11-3,ASSLRLAGGYGELF
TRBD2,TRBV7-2,ASSPGLAGRTDTQY
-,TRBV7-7,ASSPSVSEQY
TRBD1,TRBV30,AWNRGRSSGNTIY
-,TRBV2,ASGQPLTQETQY
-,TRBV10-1,ASKKGGTGELF
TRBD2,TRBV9,ASSVSGTRWKLGVTQY